The present entry profiles one TCR beta chain with its context. Other DNA sequences in this specimen translate into the identical CDR3. Assay: immunoSEQ multiplex PCR; the TCRdb copy retains only in-frame clones and omits some. The repertoire holds a few hundred thousand clones, with about 88% as singletons. V lost 0 bases and J lost 5, with 7 bases in between. The CDR3 loop spans 13 amino acids. From germline, CDR1 is SGHAT and CDR2 FQNNGV. This sample stems from a study of blood T cell repertoires in COVID-19. Participant age was roughly 18 to 90 years, and participants resided in 20 to 30 US areas. Participants' own reports of clinical history determined their cohort assignment.

The sequenced sample was PBMCs or T cells enriched from blood (not recorded which). This chain connects TRBV11-2 to TRBJ1-1; the D is unclear. The TCR was taken from a woman between 45 and 60 years old who had been exposed to COVID-19. The CDR3 bases are TGTGCCAGCAGCTTAGAACGAGGGACTGAAGCTTTCTTT. This gives the protein CASSLERGTEAFF. The variable domain in full, with the rest retrieved from reference TRBV11-2 and TRBJ1-1, is EAGVAQSPRYKIIEKRQSVAFWCNPISGHATLYWYQQILGQGPKLLIQFQNNGVVDDSQLPKDRFSAERLKGVDSTLKIQPAKLEDSAVYLCASSLERGTEAFFGQGTRLTVV.